The present entry profiles one TCR beta chain with its context. As yet, its antigen is unknown. CDR1 and CDR2 (germline): SGHDT, YYEEEE. Trimming left V 1 base short and J 5 bases short, with 15 bases between. This CDR3 is built from 15 residues. These data belong to a study of T cell responses to AZD1222 COVID-19 vaccine. Using immunoSEQ multiplex PCR, the repertoire was profiled, and TCRdb retains in-frame clones only, with some absent. The sample consists of about 120,000 clones, 90% of them appearing once. Notes on the study in general: There were repertoire samples only from the period after the peak T cell response.

The starting material was peripheral blood, obtained on day 0 of MenACWY control vaccination. The TCR was taken from an adult in good health. This chain uses TRBV5-6 with TRBJ2-5, with a possible D match to TRBD2 (6 bases). CDR3 coding DNA: TGTGCCAGCAGCTTGCGAGGAGGAGGGGCGGAGACCCAGTACTTC. This codes for CASSLRGGGAETQYF. The full variable domain, completed using reference TRBV5-6 and TRBJ2-5, is DAGVTQSPTHLIKTRGQQVTLRCSPKSGHDTVSWYQQALGQGPQFIFQYYEEEERQRGNFPDRFSGHQFPNYSSELNVNALLLGDSALYLCASSLRGGGAETQYFGPGTRLLVL.